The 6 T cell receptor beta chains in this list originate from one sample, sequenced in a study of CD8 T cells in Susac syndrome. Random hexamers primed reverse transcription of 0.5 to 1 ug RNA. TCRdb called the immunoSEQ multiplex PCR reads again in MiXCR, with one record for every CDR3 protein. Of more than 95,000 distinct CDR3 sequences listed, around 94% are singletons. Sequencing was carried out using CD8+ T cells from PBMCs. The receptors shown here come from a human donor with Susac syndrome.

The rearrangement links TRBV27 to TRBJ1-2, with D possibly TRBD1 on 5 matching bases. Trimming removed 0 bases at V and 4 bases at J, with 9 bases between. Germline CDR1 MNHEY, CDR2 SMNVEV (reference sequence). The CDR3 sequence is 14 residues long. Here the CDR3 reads CASSLSRAGYGYTF. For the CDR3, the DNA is TGTGCCAGCAGTTTATCCAGGGCGGGCTATGGCTACACCTTC.

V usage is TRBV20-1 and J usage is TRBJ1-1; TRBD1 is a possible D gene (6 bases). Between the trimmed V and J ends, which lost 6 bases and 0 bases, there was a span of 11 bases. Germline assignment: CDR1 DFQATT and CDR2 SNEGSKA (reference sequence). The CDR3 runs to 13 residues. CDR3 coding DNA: TGCAGTGCCCGGGGGGGGCTGAACACTGAAGCTTTCTTT. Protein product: CSARGGLNTEAFF.

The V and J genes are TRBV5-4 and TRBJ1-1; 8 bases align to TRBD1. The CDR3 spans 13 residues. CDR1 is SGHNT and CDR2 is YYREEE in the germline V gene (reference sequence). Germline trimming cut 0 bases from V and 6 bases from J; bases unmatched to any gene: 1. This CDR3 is CASSLAQGAEAFF. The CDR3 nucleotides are TGTGCCAGCAGCTTGGCACAGGGGGCTGAAGCTTTCTTT.

The CDR3 DNA sequence: TGTGCCACCAGCCCCGGCCGGGGACAACTTTGGGGAGCTTTCTTT. As protein: CATSPGRGQLWGAFF. The rearrangement uses TRBV15 and TRBJ1-1; the D gene is possibly TRBD1 (6 bases). Germline loops: CDR1 LNHNV, CDR2 YYDKDF (reference sequence). This CDR3 comprises 15 residues. V was clipped by 5 bases and J by 10 bases, with 23 bases between them.

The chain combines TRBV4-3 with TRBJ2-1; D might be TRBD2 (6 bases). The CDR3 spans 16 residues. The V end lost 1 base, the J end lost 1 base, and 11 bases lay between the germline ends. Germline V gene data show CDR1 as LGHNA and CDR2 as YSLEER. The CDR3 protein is CASSQVGSGSYNEQFF. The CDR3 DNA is TGCGCCAGCAGCCAAGTCGGGAGTGGGTCCTACAATGAGCAGTTCTTC.

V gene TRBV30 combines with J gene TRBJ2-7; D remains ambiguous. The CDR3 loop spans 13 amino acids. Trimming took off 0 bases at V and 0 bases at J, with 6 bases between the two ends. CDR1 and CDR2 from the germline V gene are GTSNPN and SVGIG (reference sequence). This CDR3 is CAWSVQASYEQYF. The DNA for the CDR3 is TGTGCCTGGAGTGTGCAGGCCTCCTACGAGCAGTACTTC.